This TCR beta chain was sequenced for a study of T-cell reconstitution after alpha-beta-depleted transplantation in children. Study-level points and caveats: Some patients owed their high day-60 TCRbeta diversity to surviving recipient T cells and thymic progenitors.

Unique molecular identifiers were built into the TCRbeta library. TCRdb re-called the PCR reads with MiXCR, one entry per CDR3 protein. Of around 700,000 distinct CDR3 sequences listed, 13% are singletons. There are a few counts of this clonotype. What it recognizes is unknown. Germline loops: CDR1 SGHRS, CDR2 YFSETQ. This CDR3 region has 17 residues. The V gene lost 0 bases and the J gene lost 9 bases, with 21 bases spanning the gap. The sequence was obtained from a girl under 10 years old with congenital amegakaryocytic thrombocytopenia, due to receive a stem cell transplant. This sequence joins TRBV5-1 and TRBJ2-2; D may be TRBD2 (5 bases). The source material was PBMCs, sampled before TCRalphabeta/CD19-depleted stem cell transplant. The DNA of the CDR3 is TGCGCCAGCAGCTTGGGTCACTTCGGCGGTGAGGACTGGGAGCTGTTTTTT. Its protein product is CASSLGHFGGEDWELFF.